A selection of T cell receptor beta chains follows, all from one sample in a study of blood T cells in healthy people across ages. TCRdb reanalysed the 5' RACE reads using MiXCR and keeps one entry per CDR3 protein. The sample contains 780,000 or so distinct CDR3 sequences, just over 55% of which appear only once. The sample taken for sequencing was blood. The receptors shown here come from a man in his forties in good health. The CDR3 runs from the conserved cysteine through the conserved F or W. The order of the fields is clone size, J gene, V gene, D gene, CDR3 protein, CDR3 DNA. A D gene is named only where the DNA matches it firmly. For some rows the clone size is stated as once, few or many, or as a class when expanded; others skip it.

NA TRBJ1-6 TRBV9 NA CASSHHRSSYNSPLHF TGTGCCAGCAGCCACCACCGGAGCTCCTATAATTCACCCCTCCACTTT
many TRBJ2-5 TRBV3-1 NA CASSQDGRFQETQYF TGTGCCAGCAGCCAAGATGGCCGGTTCCAAGAGACCCAGTACTTC
NA TRBJ2-4 TRBV28 NA CASSSGGWQSRAKNIQYF TGTGCCAGCAGTTCCGGTGGGTGGCAATCGAGGGCCAAAAACATTCAGTACTTC
NA TRBJ1-5 TRBV5-5 NA CASSPSDLQNQPQHF TGTGCCAGCAGTCCCTCAGACCTACAGAATCAGCCCCAGCATTTT
once TRBJ1-1 TRBV27 NA CASSFGEDLNTEAFF TGTGCCAGCAGTTTCGGGGAAGATTTGAACACTGAAGCTTTCTTT
NA TRBJ2-1 TRBV4-1 NA CASSQSPGDGNEQFF TGCGCCAGCAGCCAGAGTCCCGGGGACGGGAATGAGCAGTTCTTC
NA TRBJ2-7 TRBV3-1 NA CASRQRQSSYEQYF TGTGCCAGCAGGCAAAGACAGAGCTCCTACGAGCAGTACTTC
few TRBJ2-1 TRBV20-1 NA CSAREGPQFF TGCAGTGCTAGAGAGGGGCCCCAGTTCTTC
NA TRBJ2-7 TRBV10-3 NA CAISGDPYEQYF TGTGCCATCAGTGGGGACCCCTACGAGCAGTACTTC
few TRBJ2-5 TRBV11-1 NA CASSSRGDEQETQYF TGTGCCAGCAGCTCAAGGGGAGATGAGCAAGAGACCCAGTACTTC
NA TRBJ2-6 TRBV3-1 NA CASSGGYPLGANVLTF TGTGCCAGTTCCGGAGGGTACCCGCTGGGGGCCAACGTCCTGACTTTC
few TRBJ2-5 TRBV5-6 TRBD2 CASSLAVLETQYF TGTGCCAGTTCGCTAGCGGTCCTTGAGACCCAGTACTTC
few TRBJ2-3 TRBV6-5 NA CASSWKVRGGDTQYF TGTGCCAGCAGTTGGAAGGTCAGGGGGGGGGATACGCAGTATTTT
NA TRBJ2-1 TRBV6-5 NA CASSYQGLAGSEQFF TGTGCCAGCAGTTACCAGGGGCTGGCGGGCAGTGAGCAGTTCTTC
NA TRBJ2-5 TRBV7-3 TRBD1 CASSLIGGTEETQYF TGTGCCAGCAGCTTAATCGGTGGGACAGAAGAGACCCAGTACTTC
NA TRBJ2-3 TRBV24-1 NA CATSDLDRVTDTQYF TGTGCCACCAGTGATTTGGACCGAGTCACAGATACGCAGTATTTT
few TRBJ2-1 TRBV4-3 NA CASSQDGLSESSYNEQFF TGCGCCAGCAGCCAAGATGGGCTCAGCGAGAGCTCCTACAATGAGCAGTTCTTC
few TRBJ1-2 TRBV25-1 NA CASSGLRDDYGYTF TGTGCCAGCAGTGGTCTAAGGGATGACTATGGCTACACCTTC
once TRBJ2-5 TRBV7-2 NA CASSLVTTSRETQYF TGTGCCAGCAGCTTAGTAACCACTAGTCGAGAGACCCAGTACTTC
NA TRBJ2-7 TRBV20-1 TRBD2 CSAREPGLAVSYEQYF TGCAGTGCTAGAGAGCCGGGACTAGCGGTTTCCTACGAGCAGTACTTC
NA TRBJ1-2 TRBV29-1 TRBD1 CSVDKQGDYYGYTF TGCAGCGTTGACAAACAGGGGGATTACTATGGCTACACCTTC
NA TRBJ2-7 TRBV3-1 NA CASSLDYGALYEQYF TGTGCCAGCAGCCTCGACTACGGGGCACTCTACGAGCAGTACTTC
NA TRBJ2-1 TRBV12-3/TRBV12-4 TRBD2 CASSLRRGGLNEQFF TGTGCCAGCAGTTTACGCCGCGGGGGGCTCAATGAGCAGTTCTTC
few TRBJ2-7 TRBV27 NA CASSLLGGGDEQYF TGTGCCAGCTCCCTGTTGGGGGGCGGCGACGAGCAGTACTTC
NA TRBJ1-6 TRBV5-1 NA CASSLRGRTPLHF TGCGCCAGCAGCTTGAGAGGGAGAACACCCCTCCACTTT
few TRBJ2-3 TRBV7-2 TRBD2 CASSTRLAASTDTQYF TGTGCCAGCAGCACCAGACTAGCGGCGAGCACAGATACGCAGTATTTT
NA TRBJ2-5 TRBV7-2 TRBD1 CASNQQGVETQYF TGTGCCAGCAACCAACAGGGGGTTGAGACCCAGTACTTC
NA TRBJ1-1 TRBV18 NA CASSPRGTGVGTEAFF TGTGCCAGCTCACCACGGGGAACGGGAGTGGGGACTGAAGCTTTCTTT
NA TRBJ2-3 TRBV4-1 NA CASSSHLSDTQYF TGCGCCAGCAGCTCCCACCTTTCAGATACGCAGTATTTT
NA TRBJ2-7 TRBV29-1 NA CSGSVNNYEQYF TGCAGCGGCTCCGTTAACAATTACGAGCAGTACTTC
NA TRBJ2-3 TRBV20-1 TRBD2 CSATVAGVPDTQYF TGCAGTGCAACGGTAGCGGGGGTCCCAGATACGCAGTATTTT
few TRBJ2-1 TRBV27 TRBD2 CASSFIETSADEQFF TGTGCCAGCAGTTTTATTGAGACTAGCGCTGATGAGCAGTTCTTC
NA TRBJ2-1 TRBV6-2/TRBV6-3 TRBD2 CASSSPRLAGPYNEQFF TGTGCCAGCAGTTCCCCGCGGCTAGCGGGGCCCTACAATGAGCAGTTCTTC
NA TRBJ2-2 TRBV6-2/TRBV6-3 NA CASSYWDTDRIKGNTGELFF TGTGCCAGCAGTTACTGGGATACTGATAGGATCAAGGGAAACACCGGGGAGCTGTTTTTT
NA TRBJ1-5 TRBV19 TRBD1 CASTIGQDNQPQHF TGTGCCAGTACTATTGGACAGGACAATCAGCCCCAGCATTTT
NA TRBJ1-5 TRBV20-1 NA CSSLRGNQPQHF TGCAGTTCACTCAGGGGCAATCAGCCCCAGCATTTT
NA TRBJ2-7 TRBV7-7 NA CASRPPTEHSYEQYF TGTGCCAGCAGACCGCCGACAGAACACTCCTACGAGCAGTACTTC
few TRBJ2-3 TRBV29-1 NA CSDGDRRTDTQYF TGCAGCGACGGAGACAGGCGCACAGATACGCAGTATTTT
NA TRBJ2-1 TRBV27 NA CASSLFLNYNEQFF TGTGCCAGCAGTTTGTTCCTAAATTACAATGAGCAGTTCTTC
NA TRBJ1-1 TRBV5-1 NA CASSFSGDARFGTEAFF TGCGCCAGCAGCTTCTCTGGGGACGCTCGCTTTGGCACTGAAGCTTTCTTT